Below, 6 T cell receptor beta chains from the same sample are listed, as sequenced in a study of shared clonotypes between healthy human individuals. Libraries were prepared by immunoSEQ multiplex PCR; TCRdb keeps only in-frame clonotypes and omits some of them. Found here are 1 million to 1.2 million clones, around 77% of them singletons; the top ten hold roughly 0.83%. Sequenced: memory CD4+ T cells from PBMCs. Subset defined: CD45RA-negative fraction. Receptors were obtained from a man between 18 and 29 years old in good health. Some clones in this sample may be carry-over from other donors' samples.

Comments on this clone: This may be a read error: a much more frequent sequence differs by one nucleotide. The chain uses TRBV2 and TRBJ1-1; maybe TRBD1 (6 bases). The CDR3 runs 14 residues. Per germline, CDR1 SNHLY and CDR2 FYNNEI. CDR3 sequence (DNA): TGTGCCAGCAGTTCGGGGGGGCGCATGACTGAAGCTCTCTTT. Amino acids: CASSSGGRMTEALF.

This rearrangement joins TRBV2 to TRBJ1-2, with D possibly TRBD1 on 5 matching bases. In germline, CDR1 is SNHLY, CDR2 FYNNEI. V lost 5 bases, J lost 4 bases, and 11 bases lay in between. The CDR3 runs 13 residues. The CDR3, as DNA: TGTGCCAGCAGTTTTGAAGGGACCTATGGCTACACCTTC. This codes for CASSFEGTYGYTF.

Turning to this clone: Sequence at one end of the junction differs from germline and may be a read error. The J gene is TRBJ2-7, the V gene TRBV25-1, with TRBD1 identical over 7 bases. This CDR3 region has 14 residues. Germline V lookup: CDR1 MGHDK, CDR2 SYGVNS. As DNA, the CDR3 is TGTGCCAGCACAGGGACCCCAGGGGGTTACGGGCAGTACTTC. Protein sequence: CASTGTPGGYGQYF.

The chain combines TRBV4-1 with TRBJ2-6; 9 bases match TRBD1. The CDR3 extends over 18 amino acids. Per the germline V gene, CDR1 is MGHRA and CDR2 is YSYEKL. The J segment lost 0 bases and the V segment lost 1 base, leaving 4 bases of the junction unmatched. CDR3 loop: CASSQARTGVSGANVLTF. The CDR3, as DNA: TGCGCCAGCAGCCAAGCCCGGACAGGGGTCTCTGGGGCCAACGTCCTGACTTTC.

At least ten counts were recorded for this clone. This rearrangement joins TRBV5-4 to TRBJ1-2, with 7 bases matching TRBD1. CDR1 and CDR2 from the germline V gene are SGHNT and YYREEE (reference sequence). J lost 2 bases, V lost 1 base, and 8 bases had no gene match. There are 16 residues in the CDR3. The CDR3 loop reads CASSLSQGRGNYGYTF. The CDR3 DNA sequence: TGTGCCAGCAGCTTGTCACAGGGGAGGGGGAACTATGGCTACACCTTC.

The gene calls are TRBV28 and TRBJ2-5; TRBD2 matches 11 bases. This CDR3 has 16 residues. Germline CDR1 MDHEN, CDR2 SYDVKM. Unmatched junction bases numbered 8, after V lost 5 bases and J lost 3 bases. The CDR3 coding sequence is TGTGCCAGCAGTGGGCGGGGACTAGCGGTAAAAGAGACCCAGTACTTC. This codes for CASSGRGLAVKETQYF.